Presented here are 13 T cell receptor beta chains from one specimen sequenced in a study of TIL therapy for anti-PD-1-resistant metastatic lung cancer. Sequencing used immunoSEQ v3. TCRdb keeps only in-frame clones here, not all; method: immunoSEQ multiplex PCR. The sample has more than 45,000 clones, more than 60% seen once. Noted time point: pre-treatment sample, taken before nivolumab and TIL therapy. Source: blood, taken at baseline. The receptors stem from a person aged 25-80 years with non-small cell lung cancer.

V gene TRBV10-3 combines with J gene TRBJ2-7, with TRBD1 identical over 8 bases. The CDR3 contains 13 residues. The germline gives CDR1 ENHRY, CDR2 SYGVKD. The junction had 8 bases not matched to a gene; V was cut back by 9 bases and J by 4 bases. The CDR3, as DNA: TGTGCCATATCCCGGGACAGGCTTTACGAGCAGTACTTC. Protein: CAISRDRLYEQYF.

This chain links TRBV28 with TRBJ1-1; D call uncertain. V lost 4 bases to trimming and J lost 2 bases, with 8 bases between them. Germline CDR1 is MDHEN and CDR2 is SYDVKM. The CDR3 runs to 13 residues. CDR3 amino acids: CASSSTPNTEAFF. CDR3 nucleotide sequence: TGTGCCAGCAGTTCCACCCCCAACACTGAAGCTTTCTTT.

The gene calls are TRBV6-5 and TRBJ2-5; no firm D call. The V end lost 2 bases, the J end lost 2 bases, and 9 bases lay between the germline ends. Per germline, CDR1 MNHEY and CDR2 SVGAGI. CDR3 length: 14 residues. This CDR3 is CASSYGRSQETQYF. Written as DNA, the CDR3 is TGTGCCAGCAGTTACGGACGGTCTCAAGAGACCCAGTACTTC.

The chain recombines TRBV27 with TRBJ2-5, with D unclear. Between the trimmed V and J ends, which lost 2 bases and 5 bases, there was a span of 12 bases. This CDR3 is built from 14 residues. Germline CDR1 reads MNHEY; CDR2 reads SMNVEV (reference sequence). The CDR3 region has the DNA TGTGCCAGCAGTTTAGTCTCCCTTCGGGAGACCCAGTACTTC. Protein: CASSLVSLRETQYF.

The chain couples TRBV28 to TRBJ2-7; D is ambiguous. Between the trimmed V and J ends, which lost 6 bases and 9 bases, there was a span of 15 bases. The CDR3 consists of 12 residues. The V gene's germline CDR1 is MDHEN and CDR2 SYDVKM. The chain's CDR3 is CASSLTPSGQYF. For the CDR3, the DNA is TGTGCCAGCAGCCTGACACCCTCCGGGCAGTACTTC.

The chain carries TRBV5-1 and TRBJ2-1; 8 bases are a match to TRBD2. From germline, CDR1 is SGHRS and CDR2 YFSETQ. The CDR3 is 15 residues long. V shed 4 bases, J shed 1 base, and the junction held 4 bases outside the gene matches. This CDR3 is CASSAGTSSYNEQFF. CDR3 nucleotide sequence: TGCGCCAGCAGCGCGGGGACTAGTTCCTACAATGAGCAGTTCTTC.

CDR3 in amino acids: CASTRDRGSYNEQFF. As DNA, the CDR3 is TGTGCCAGCACCAGGGACAGGGGATCCTACAATGAGCAGTTCTTC. The chain carries TRBV6-5 and TRBJ2-1; 10 nucleotides match TRBD1. The CDR3 contains 15 residues. Germline CDR1 and CDR2: MNHEY and SVGAGI. V shed 7 bases and J 1 base; nucleotides not matched to a gene: 4.

The rearrangement uses TRBV7-2 and TRBJ2-2; 9 nucleotides match TRBD2. Losses at the gene ends were 3 bases for V and 2 bases for J; bases not matched to a gene: 4. CDR1 is SGHTA, CDR2 FQGNSA, per germline. The CDR3 is 16 residues long. The CDR3 protein is CASSLSLAGNTGELFF. The CDR3 nucleotides are TGTGCCAGCAGCTTGAGTCTAGCGGGAAACACCGGGGAGCTGTTTTTT.

V is TRBV6-1 and J is TRBJ1-6; D is unclear. V was pared by 0 bases and J by 11 bases, with 11 bases between. The CDR3 has 14 amino acids. Per germline, CDR1 MNHNS and CDR2 SASEGT. The DNA of the CDR3 is TGTGCCAGCAGTGAAGCCGTGCCGGGTGCACCCCTCCACTTT. Its protein product is CASSEAVPGAPLHF.

The V and J genes are TRBV5-4 and TRBJ1-1; TRBD1 matches 10 bases. The CDR3 covers 15 residues. CDR1 is SGHNT, CDR2 YYREEE, per germline (reference sequence). The V segment lost 0 bases and the J segment 10 bases; nucleotides outside the gene matches: 9. The chain's CDR3 is CASSLVWDRGGGAFF. In DNA form, the CDR3 reads TGTGCCAGCAGCTTGGTTTGGGACAGGGGCGGGGGAGCTTTCTTT.

This chain joins TRBV5-4 and TRBJ2-3; 10 bases match TRBD1. The CDR3 runs to 15 residues. With 3 bases clipped from V and 0 bases from J, the junction kept 1 base outside the gene matches. Germline values: CDR1 SGHNT, CDR2 YYREEE (reference sequence). The CDR3 DNA reads as TGTGCCAGCAGCTCGGGACAGGGGAGCACAGATACGCAGTATTTT. Translated, it gives CASSSGQGSTDTQYF. Full variable domain (outside the CDR3, taken from reference TRBV5-4 and TRBJ2-3): ETGVTQSPTHLIKTRGQQVTLRCSSQSGHNTVSWYQQALGQGPQFIFQYYREEENGRGNFPPRFSGLQFPNYSSELNVNALELDDSALYLCASSSGQGSTDTQYFGPGTRLTVL.

The chain carries TRBV28 and TRBJ1-1; D ambiguous. The ends were cut back, 6 bases at V and 3 bases at J, with 14 bases in the middle. Germline values: CDR1 MDHEN, CDR2 SYDVKM. CDR3 length equals 14 residues. In DNA form, the CDR3 reads TGTGCCAGCAGGTCTTTCCGGACGGACACTGAAGCTTTCTTT. The encoded protein is CASRSFRTDTEAFF.

The J gene is TRBJ2-7, the V gene TRBV6-5; D possibly corresponds to TRBD1 (5 bases). Looked up from germline, CDR1 is MNHEY and CDR2 is SVGAGI. CDR3 size: 15 residues. Trimming removed 7 bases at V and 1 base at J, with 17 bases between. Here the CDR3 reads CASKLGPTDSYEQYF. The CDR3 DNA is TGTGCCAGCAAGTTGGGGCCGACGGATTCCTACGAGCAGTACTTC.